This is a list of T cell receptor beta chains from one sample in a study of regulatory T cells in long-lasting Graves disease. TCRdb ran MiXCR on the multiplex PCR reads and lists one entry per CDR3 protein. The sample has some 410,000 distinct CDR3 sequences; 16% are singletons. The same sample was also studied in work on T cells in Graves' hyperthyroidism and ophthalmopathy.

The specimen was peripheral blood mononuclear cells (PBMCs), collected at new diagnosis, from a patient treated with antithyroid drugs. These receptors all stem from a woman in her twenties or thirties with Graves disease. Each CDR3 is given with its conserved first and last residue. A D gene is named only where the DNA matches it firmly. Size tells how often a clone was seen (once, few, many) or the class of an expanded clone, and some rows leave it out.

d_call clone_size j_call v_call cdr3_aa cdr3_nt
TRBD2 - TRBJ2-1 TRBV20-1 CSAIDPQTSGNEQFF TGCAGTGCTATAGATCCTCAGACTAGCGGCAATGAGCAGTTCTTC
- many TRBJ1-1 TRBV11-2 CASSLGLGTEAFF TGTGCCAGCAGCTTAGGGCTTGGAACTGAAGCTTTCTTT
- many TRBJ1-5 TRBV2 CASGLSQPQHF TGTGCCAGCGGACTCAGTCAGCCCCAGCATTTT
TRBD2 - TRBJ2-7 TRBV20-1 CSARREGTYEQYF TGCAGTGCTAGGCGGGAGGGTACCTACGAGCAGTACTTC
TRBD1 many TRBJ1-2 TRBV18 CASSGTGESYGYTF TGTGCCAGCTCAGGGACAGGGGAGAGCTATGGCTACACCTTC
- many TRBJ2-7 TRBV11-2 CASSLDQDRTYEQYF TGTGCCAGCAGCTTAGATCAAGACCGCACCTACGAGCAGTACTTC
- many TRBJ2-1 TRBV19 CASSILGGLAYNEQFF TGTGCCAGTAGTATTTTAGGTGGGTTGGCCTACAATGAGCAGTTCTTC
TRBD1 many TRBJ2-3 TRBV3-1 CASSQGQGGTDTQYF TGTGCCAGCAGCCAAGGACAGGGTGGGACAGATACGCAGTATTTT
- many TRBJ1-2 TRBV30 CACPSPDYGYTF TGTGCCTGCCCTTCCCCCGACTATGGCTACACCTTC
TRBD1 many TRBJ1-2 TRBV24-1 CATSPGGRGDYGYTF TGTGCCACCAGTCCAGGGGGCCGAGGGGACTATGGCTACACCTTC
TRBD1 many TRBJ1-1 TRBV29-1 CSVKTGQGEWNTEAFF TGCAGCGTAAAAACGGGACAGGGGGAATGGAACACTGAAGCTTTCTTT
- - TRBJ2-4 TRBV5-1 CASSQTVRFAKNIQYF TGTGCCAGCAGCCAAACCGTCCGATTCGCCAAAAACATTCAGTACTTC
- few TRBJ1-1 TRBV5-5 CASSVQGTEAFF TGTGCCAGCAGCGTCCAGGGAACTGAAGCTTTCTTT
TRBD2 - TRBJ2-2 TRBV18 CASSSTSGNGELFF TGTGCCAGCTCATCAACTAGCGGAAACGGGGAGCTGTTTTTT
TRBD2 many TRBJ2-1 TRBV12-3/TRBV12-4 CASSRLAGGPGKYNEQFF TGTGCCAGCAGTAGACTAGCGGGAGGGCCGGGGAAATACAATGAGCAGTTCTTC
TRBD1 many TRBJ1-1 TRBV28 CASSLPRPGTGMNTEAFF TGTGCCAGCAGTTTACCTAGGCCTGGGACAGGGATGAACACTGAAGCTTTCTTT
TRBD1 - TRBJ2-7 TRBV29-1 CSVLNGQGSLYEQYF TGCAGCGTTCTAAACGGACAGGGGAGTTTGTACGAGCAGTACTTC
TRBD1 - TRBJ1-4 TRBV9 CASRGTGPAPSSVRKDATNEKLFF TGTGCCAGCAGGGGGACAGGCCCCGCTCCCAGTTCGGTCAGGAAGGATGCAACTAATGAAAAACTGTTTTTT
- few TRBJ2-2 TRBV20-1 CSADRVTGELFF TGCAGTGCTGATAGAGTAACCGGGGAGCTGTTTTTT
- - TRBJ2-3 TRBV7-9 CASSSVHDTQYF TGTGCCAGCAGCTCCGTCCACGATACGCAGTATTTT
TRBD2 many TRBJ2-3 TRBV3-1 CASSEGLANTDTQYF TGTGCCAGCAGCGAGGGACTAGCGAACACAGATACGCAGTATTTT
TRBD1 few TRBJ1-5 TRBV6-1 CASRNRGKGNQPQHF TGTGCCAGCAGAAACAGGGGTAAGGGCAATCAGCCCCAGCATTTT
- - TRBJ1-5 TRBV7-2 CASSLEAVGGNQPQHF TGTGCCAGCAGCTTAGAGGCGGTGGGAGGCAATCAGCCCCAGCATTTT
TRBD2 - TRBJ2-3 TRBV5-6 CASNLLRTSFSTDTQYF TGTGCCAGCAATCTCCTCCGGACTAGCTTCTCAACAGATACGCAGTATTTT
TRBD1 - TRBJ1-4 TRBV6-1 CASSERTGVANEKLFF TGTGCCAGCAGTGAAAGGACAGGGGTCGCGAATGAAAAACTGTTTTTT
TRBD1 once TRBJ1-2 TRBV9 CASSERDRSNYGYTF TGTGCCAGCAGCGAGAGGGACAGATCTAACTATGGCTACACCTTC
TRBD1 - TRBJ2-6 TRBV7-9 CASRYQTAGGFWANVLTF TGTGCCAGCAGGTACCAAACGGCAGGGGGATTCTGGGCCAACGTCCTGACTTTC
- - TRBJ1-1 TRBV7-9 CASIQSGGTEAFF TGTGCCTCTATACAAAGCGGGGGAACTGAAGCTTTCTTT
- - TRBJ2-7 TRBV6-1 CASSPGQGLLAGSDEQYF TGTGCCAGCTCACCAGGACAGGGCTTACTAGCGGGTTCGGACGAGCAGTACTTC
- many TRBJ1-5 TRBV18 CASSPSSGVQPQHF TGTGCCAGCTCACCTTCTTCAGGGGTCCAGCCCCAGCATTTT
TRBD2 many TRBJ2-3 TRBV24-1 CATSDPQLASATDTQYF TGTGCCACCAGTGATCCCCAACTAGCGAGTGCCACAGATACGCAGTATTTT
TRBD2 - TRBJ2-1 TRBV19 CASSLNIAGGMHEQFF TGTGCCAGTAGTCTCAATATAGCGGGAGGGATGCATGAGCAGTTCTTC
- many TRBJ2-3 TRBV5-1 CASSFGQPTDTQYF TGCGCCAGCAGCTTCGGACAGCCTACAGATACGCAGTATTTT
- many TRBJ1-1 TRBV20-1 CSARNGLNTEAFF TGCAGTGCTAGAAATGGATTGAACACTGAAGCTTTCTTT
- - TRBJ1-1 TRBV20-1 CSARLQTPEGAFF TGCAGTGCTAGATTACAGACCCCTGAAGGGGCTTTCTTT
- - TRBJ2-7 TRBV27 CASSRTDGSYEQYF TGTGCCAGCAGCCGGACAGACGGTTCCTACGAGCAGTACTTC
TRBD1 - TRBJ1-1 TRBV20-1 CSADRDRGLEAFF TGCAGTGCTGACCGGGACAGGGGGCTTGAAGCTTTCTTT
- many TRBJ2-7 TRBV2 CASSEKAGSYEQYF TGTGCCAGCAGTGAAAAAGCAGGCTCCTACGAGCAGTACTTC
- few TRBJ1-1 TRBV15 CATTNRDHDEAFF TGTGCCACCACCAACCGAGATCACGATGAAGCTTTCTTT
- many TRBJ1-5 TRBV27 CASSFGGNQPQHF TGTGCCAGCAGTTTCGGGGGGAATCAGCCCCAGCATTTT
TRBD2 few TRBJ2-5 TRBV5-1 CASRPSGTSVNPGTQYF TGCGCCAGCAGGCCCTCGGGGACTAGCGTCAATCCGGGGACCCAGTACTTC
- - TRBJ2-2 TRBV24-1 CATSTANTGGLFF TGTGCCACCAGCACAGCGAACACCGGGGGGCTGTTTTTT
TRBD2 many TRBJ2-5 TRBV9 CASSVEGTSETQYF TGTGCCAGCAGCGTAGAAGGGACTAGCGAGACCCAGTACTTC
TRBD1 - TRBJ2-5 TRBV15 CATRAGGRPETQYF TGTGCCACCAGGGCAGGGGGTCGACCGGAGACCCAGTACTTC
- many TRBJ2-1 TRBV7-9 CASSSPRNEQFF TGTGCCAGCAGCTCCCCCCGCAATGAGCAGTTCTTC